This TCR beta chain was profiled in a study of blood T cell repertoires in COVID-19 (dated by TCRdb to the early 2020s). About the full investigation: The collaborator samples originated in the United States, Italy and Spain and spanned the acute and convalescent phases of COVID-19. The prospective study material was composed of cDNA or gDNA derived from T cells, B-cell-depleted T cells, or PBMCs. The dataset comprised deeply sampled blood TCRbeta repertoires from subjects exposed to, actively infected with, or recovered from COVID-19. The repertoires were made available in a free public database intended to serve as a resource for research on the immune response to SARS-CoV-2. Samples were obtained from the ongoing ImmuneRACE study (first 160 participants) and from roughly 1,300 subjects provided by 6 global collaborators. Sample metadata almost always included a de-identified subject ID, COVID-19 status, age in years and sex. Where available, HLA class I and class II types were taken from metadata supplied by the sample provider and were not determined by assay-based typing.

Regarding this clone: This receptor's antigen is unknown. Base qualities were left out, and no much larger clone turns up one base away.

Each collaborating institution followed its own protocols to collect whole blood in K2EDTA tubes. Collaborator samples were shipped for TCRbeta analysis as frozen whole blood, isolated PBMCs, or DNA extracted from either sample type. Overall study outcomes, separate from this receptor: Clinical and demographic metadata were provided uncurated, with the amount varying by source and participant.

TCRbeta CDR3 regions were amplified from genomic DNA using the immunoSEQ Assay, a bias-controlled multiplex PCR. The authors' analysis ran thus. Nucleated cell counts per sample were estimated from amplification of reference gene primers within the assay. To quantify the absolute abundance of each unique TCRbeta CDR3 rearrangement, sequence reads were collapsed and filtered. For each sample, productive Simpson clonality was calculated as the square root of Simpson's diversity index across productive rearrangements. Drawn from immuneACCESS, this table holds only the in-frame rearrangements with V and J called that TCRdb kept. Clones are partly lost; checked studies trace under half to an unresolved V gene and leave the rest unexplained. Clone size and the V and J calls come from that table; the DNA yielded D and trimming. The sample data list approximately 380,000 clones, and around 84% of these were observed just once. The ten largest clones capture roughly 3.7% of the sample.

Sequenced: peripheral blood. The receptor was isolated from a woman between 18 and 30 years old with acute or convalescent COVID-19.

CDR3 protein: CASSLRGSNTEAFF. The base sequence is TGTGCCAGCAGCTTAAGGGGTTCGAACACTGAAGCTTTCTTT. The chain links TRBV7-9 with TRBJ1-1; perhaps TRBD1 is the D gene, with 5 bases matching. The CDR3 has 14 amino acids, counting the end cysteine and phenylalanine. Only the CDR3 DNA is retained, 42 bases long and in frame from the first base. From a lookup of the germline V gene (reference sequence), CDR1 and CDR2 are SEHNR and FQNEAQ. Trimming at the junction amounts to 2 bases on V and 1 base on J, and the germline ends lie 8 bases apart.